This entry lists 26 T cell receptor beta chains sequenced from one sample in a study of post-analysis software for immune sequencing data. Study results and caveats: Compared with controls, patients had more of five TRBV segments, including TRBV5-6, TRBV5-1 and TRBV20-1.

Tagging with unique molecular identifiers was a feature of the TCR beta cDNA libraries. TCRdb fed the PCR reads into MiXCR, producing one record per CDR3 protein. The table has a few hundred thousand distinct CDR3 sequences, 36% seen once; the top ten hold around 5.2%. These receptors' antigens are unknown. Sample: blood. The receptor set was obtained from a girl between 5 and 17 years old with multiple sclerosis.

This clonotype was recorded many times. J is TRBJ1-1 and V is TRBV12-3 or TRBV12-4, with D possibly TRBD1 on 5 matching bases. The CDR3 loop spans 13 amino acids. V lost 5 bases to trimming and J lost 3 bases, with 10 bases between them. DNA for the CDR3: TGTGCCAGCAGTCACCGGACACACACTGAAGCTTTCTTT. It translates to CASSHRTHTEAFF.

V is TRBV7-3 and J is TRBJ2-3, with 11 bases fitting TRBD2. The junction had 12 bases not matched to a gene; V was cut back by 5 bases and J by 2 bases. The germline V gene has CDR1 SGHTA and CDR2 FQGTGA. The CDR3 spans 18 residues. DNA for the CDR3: TGTGCCAGCAGCCCAAAGGGGCTAGCGGGAGGCCCCACAGATACGCAGTATTTT. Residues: CASSPKGLAGGPTDTQYF.

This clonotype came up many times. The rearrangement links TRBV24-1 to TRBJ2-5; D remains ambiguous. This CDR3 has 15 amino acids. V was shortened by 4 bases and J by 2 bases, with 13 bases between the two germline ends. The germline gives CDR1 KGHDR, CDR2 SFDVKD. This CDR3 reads CATSDRRRRQETQYF. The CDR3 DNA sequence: TGTGCCACCAGTGACCGCCGGCGCCGTCAAGAGACCCAGTACTTC.

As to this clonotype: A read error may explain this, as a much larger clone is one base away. CDR3 loop: CSPYTLGSGIGEQFF. In nucleotides, the CDR3 is TGCAGTCCATATACCCTAGGTAGCGGGATTGGTGAGCAGTTCTTC. The J gene is TRBJ2-1, the V gene TRBV20-1, with TRBD2 matching 8 bases. The CDR3 spans 15 residues. J lost 9 bases, V lost 8 bases, and 18 bases had no gene match. The germline V gene has CDR1 DFQATT and CDR2 SNEGSKA (reference sequence).

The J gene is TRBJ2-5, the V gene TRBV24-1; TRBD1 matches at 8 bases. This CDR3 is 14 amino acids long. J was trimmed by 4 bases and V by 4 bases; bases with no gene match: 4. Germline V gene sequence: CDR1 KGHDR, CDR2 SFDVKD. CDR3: CATSDATGGETQYF. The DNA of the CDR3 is TGTGCCACCAGTGACGCTACAGGGGGAGAGACCCAGTACTTC.

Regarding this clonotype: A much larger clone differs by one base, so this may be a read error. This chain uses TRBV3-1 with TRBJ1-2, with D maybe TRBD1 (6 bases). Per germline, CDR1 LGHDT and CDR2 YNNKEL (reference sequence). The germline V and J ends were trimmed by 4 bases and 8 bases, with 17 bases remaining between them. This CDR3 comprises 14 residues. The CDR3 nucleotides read TGTGCCAGCAGCCGCAGGGGCTGGGGAGAGGGCTACACCTTC. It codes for CASSRRGWGEGYTF.

The CDR3 sequence: CASSQGLGLAGVREQYF. The CDR3 bases are TGTGCCAGCAGTCAAGGGCTCGGACTAGCGGGAGTGAGAGAGCAGTACTTC. The gene calls are TRBV12-3 or TRBV12-4 and TRBJ2-7; 13 bases match TRBD2. This CDR3 is built from 17 residues. Trimming took 5 bases from V and 7 from J; bases not matched to a gene: 14.

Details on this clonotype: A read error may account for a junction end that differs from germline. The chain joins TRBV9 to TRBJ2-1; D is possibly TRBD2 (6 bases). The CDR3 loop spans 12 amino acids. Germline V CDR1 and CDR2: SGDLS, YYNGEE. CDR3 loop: CACSGGTSRQFF. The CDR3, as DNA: TGTGCCTGCAGCGGAGGAACTAGCCGGCAGTTCTTC.

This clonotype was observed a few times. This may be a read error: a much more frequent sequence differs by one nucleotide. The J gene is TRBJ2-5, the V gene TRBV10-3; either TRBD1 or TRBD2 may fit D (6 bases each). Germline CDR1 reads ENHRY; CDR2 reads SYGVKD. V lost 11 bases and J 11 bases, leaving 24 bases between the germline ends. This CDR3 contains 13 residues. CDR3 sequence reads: CALKTGGDNEQYF. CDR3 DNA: TGTGCCCTAAAAACGGGCGGGGACAATGAGCAGTACTTC.

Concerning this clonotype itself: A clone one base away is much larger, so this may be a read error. CDR3 in amino acids: CASYETNGAGEQFF. The CDR3 DNA reads TGTGCCAGCTATGAGACTAACGGGGCTGGCGAGCAGTTCTTC. The V and J genes are TRBV7-8 and TRBJ2-1; possibly TRBD1 or TRBD2 for D (5 bases each). V was clipped by 8 bases and J by 10 bases, with 21 bases between them. CDR1 and CDR2 from the germline V gene are SGHVS and FQNEAQ. CDR3 length equals 14 residues.

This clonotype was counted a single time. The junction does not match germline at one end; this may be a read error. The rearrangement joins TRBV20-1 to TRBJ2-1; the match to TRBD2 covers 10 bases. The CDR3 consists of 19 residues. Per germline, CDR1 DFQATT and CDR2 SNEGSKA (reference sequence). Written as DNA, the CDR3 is TGCAGTGCTAGAAGAAGGGCTAGCGGGAGACTTAGCTCCTACAGTGAGCAGTTCTTC. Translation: CSARRRASGRLSSYSEQFF.

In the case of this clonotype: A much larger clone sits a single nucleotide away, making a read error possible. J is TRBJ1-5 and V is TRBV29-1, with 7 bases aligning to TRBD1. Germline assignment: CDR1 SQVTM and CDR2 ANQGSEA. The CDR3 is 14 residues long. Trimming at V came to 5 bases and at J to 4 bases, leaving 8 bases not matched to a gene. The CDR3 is CSVMLDRENQPQHF. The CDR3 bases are TGCAGCGTTATGCTTGACAGGGAGAATCAGCCCCAGCATTTT.

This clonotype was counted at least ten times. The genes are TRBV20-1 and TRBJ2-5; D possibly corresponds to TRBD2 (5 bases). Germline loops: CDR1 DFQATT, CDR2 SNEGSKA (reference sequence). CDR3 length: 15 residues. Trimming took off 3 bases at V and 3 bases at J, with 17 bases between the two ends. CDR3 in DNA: TGCAGTGCTAGTTTAAACGAGGGTACCAAAGAGACCCAGTACTTC. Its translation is CSASLNEGTKETQYF.

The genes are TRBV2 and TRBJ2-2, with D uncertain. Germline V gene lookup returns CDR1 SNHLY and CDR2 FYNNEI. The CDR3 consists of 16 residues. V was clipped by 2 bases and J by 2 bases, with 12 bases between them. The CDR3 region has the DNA TGTGCCAGCAGTGAAAGCCGGGTCTCTAACACCGGGGAGCTGTTTTTT. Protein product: CASSESRVSNTGELFF. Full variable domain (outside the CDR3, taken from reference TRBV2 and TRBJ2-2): EPEVTQTPSHQVTQMGQEVILRCVPISNHLYFYWYRQILGQKVEFLVSFYNNEISEKSEIFDDQFSVERPDGSNFTLKIRSTKLEDSAMYFCASSESRVSNTGELFFGEGSRLTVL.

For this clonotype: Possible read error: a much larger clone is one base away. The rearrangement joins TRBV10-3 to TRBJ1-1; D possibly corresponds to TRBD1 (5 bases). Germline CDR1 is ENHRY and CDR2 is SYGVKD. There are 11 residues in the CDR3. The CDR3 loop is CTISGGTEAFF. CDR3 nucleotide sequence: TGTACCATCAGTGGGGGGACTGAAGCTTTCTTT.

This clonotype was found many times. The DNA for the CDR3 is TGCGCCAGCAGCTTGGGGGTTGGAGCACGCGGGGCCAACGTCCTGACTTTC. It specifies CASSLGVGARGANVLTF. This chain connects TRBV5-1 to TRBJ2-6; D is unclear. Germline CDR1 SGHRS, CDR2 YFSETQ. The CDR3 length is 17 residues. V lost 0 bases, J lost 4 bases, and 14 bases lay in between.

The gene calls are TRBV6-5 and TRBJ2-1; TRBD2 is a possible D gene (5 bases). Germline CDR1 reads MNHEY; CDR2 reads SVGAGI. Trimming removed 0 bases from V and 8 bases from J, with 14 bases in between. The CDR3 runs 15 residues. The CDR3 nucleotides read TGTGCCAGCAGTTACTCCCTAGCCCCCACGTATGAGCAGTTCTTC. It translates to CASSYSLAPTYEQFF.

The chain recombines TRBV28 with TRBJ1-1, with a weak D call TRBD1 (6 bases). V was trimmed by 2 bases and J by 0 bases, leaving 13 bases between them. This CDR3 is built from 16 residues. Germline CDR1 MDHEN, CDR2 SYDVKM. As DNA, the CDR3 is TGTGCCAGCAGTTTACCCGAGGGGGAAATGAACACTGAAGCTTTCTTT. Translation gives CASSLPEGEMNTEAFF.

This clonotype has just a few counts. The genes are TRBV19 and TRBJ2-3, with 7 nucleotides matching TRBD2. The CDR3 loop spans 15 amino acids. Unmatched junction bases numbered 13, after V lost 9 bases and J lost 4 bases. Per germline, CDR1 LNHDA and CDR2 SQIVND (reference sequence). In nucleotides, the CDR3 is TGTGCCAGCTCAGGAGGACTAGGTCACTCAGATACGCAGTATTTT. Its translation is CASSGGLGHSDTQYF. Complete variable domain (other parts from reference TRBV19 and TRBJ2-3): DGGITQSPKYLFRKEGQNVTLSCEQNLNHDAMYWYRQDPGQGLRLIYYSQIVNDFQKGDIAEGYSVSREKKESFPLTVTSAQKNPTAFYLCASSGGLGHSDTQYFGPGTRLTVL.

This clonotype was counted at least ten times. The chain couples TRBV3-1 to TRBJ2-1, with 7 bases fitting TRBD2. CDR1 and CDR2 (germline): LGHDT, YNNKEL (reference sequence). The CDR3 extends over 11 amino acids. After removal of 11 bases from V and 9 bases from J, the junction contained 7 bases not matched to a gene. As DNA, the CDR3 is TGTGCCTCGACTAGCTTGAGTGAGCAGTTCTTC. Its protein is CASTSLSEQFF.

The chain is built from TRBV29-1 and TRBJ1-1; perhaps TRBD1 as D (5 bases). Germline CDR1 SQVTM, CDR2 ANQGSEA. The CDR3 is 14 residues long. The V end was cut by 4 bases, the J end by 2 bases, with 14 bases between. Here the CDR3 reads CSVVWGRVNTEAFF. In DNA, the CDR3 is TGCAGCGTTGTTTGGGGCAGGGTAAACACTGAAGCTTTCTTT.

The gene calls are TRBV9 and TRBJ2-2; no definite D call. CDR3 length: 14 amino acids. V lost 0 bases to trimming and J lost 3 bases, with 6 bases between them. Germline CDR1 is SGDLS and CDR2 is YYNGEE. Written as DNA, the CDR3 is TGTGCCAGCAGCGTAGTTGGATACACCGGGGAGCTGTTTTTT. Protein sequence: CASSVVGYTGELFF.

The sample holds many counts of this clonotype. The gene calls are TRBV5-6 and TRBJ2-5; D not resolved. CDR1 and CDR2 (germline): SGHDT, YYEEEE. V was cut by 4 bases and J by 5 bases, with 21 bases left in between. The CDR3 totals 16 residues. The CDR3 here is CASSHSSTGPKETQYF. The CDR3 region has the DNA TGTGCCAGCAGCCATTCCTCCACGGGTCCGAAGGAGACCCAGTACTTC. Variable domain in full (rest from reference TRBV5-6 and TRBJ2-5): DAGVTQSPTHLIKTRGQQVTLRCSPKSGHDTVSWYQQALGQGPQFIFQYYEEEERQRGNFPDRFSGHQFPNYSSELNVNALLLGDSALYLCASSHSSTGPKETQYFGPGTRLLVL.

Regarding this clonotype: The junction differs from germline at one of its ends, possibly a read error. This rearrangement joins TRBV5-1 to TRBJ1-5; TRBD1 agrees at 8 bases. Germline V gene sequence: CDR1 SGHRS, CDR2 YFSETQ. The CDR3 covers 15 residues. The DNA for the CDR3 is TGCGCCAGCAGCTTGGGTCCAGGGGGCACTCAGCCCCGGCATTTT. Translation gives CASSLGPGGTQPRHF.

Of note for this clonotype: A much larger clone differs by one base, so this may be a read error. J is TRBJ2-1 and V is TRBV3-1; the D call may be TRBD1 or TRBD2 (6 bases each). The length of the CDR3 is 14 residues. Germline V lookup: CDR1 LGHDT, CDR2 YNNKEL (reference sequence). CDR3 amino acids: CGSSQGGFYNEQFF. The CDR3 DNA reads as TGTGGCAGCAGCCAAGGGGGGTTTTACAATGAGCAGTTCTTC.

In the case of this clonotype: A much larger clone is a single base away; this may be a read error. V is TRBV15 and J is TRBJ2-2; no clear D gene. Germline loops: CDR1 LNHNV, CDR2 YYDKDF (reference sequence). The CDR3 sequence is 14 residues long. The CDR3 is CTTSIPTNTGELFF. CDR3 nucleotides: TGTACCACCAGCATACCAACGAACACCGGGGAGCTGTTTTTT.